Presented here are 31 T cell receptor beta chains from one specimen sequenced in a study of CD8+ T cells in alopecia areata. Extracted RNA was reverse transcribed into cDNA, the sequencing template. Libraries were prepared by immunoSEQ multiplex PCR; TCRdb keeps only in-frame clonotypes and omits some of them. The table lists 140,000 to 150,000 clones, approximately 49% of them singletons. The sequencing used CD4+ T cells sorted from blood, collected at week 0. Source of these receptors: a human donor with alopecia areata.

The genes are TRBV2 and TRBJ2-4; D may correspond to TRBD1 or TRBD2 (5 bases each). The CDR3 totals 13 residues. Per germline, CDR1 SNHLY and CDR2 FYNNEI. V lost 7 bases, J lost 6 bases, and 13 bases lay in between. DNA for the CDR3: TGTGCCAGCAAGGGCAGTGGGGGAAACATTCAGTACTTC. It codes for CASKGSGGNIQYF.

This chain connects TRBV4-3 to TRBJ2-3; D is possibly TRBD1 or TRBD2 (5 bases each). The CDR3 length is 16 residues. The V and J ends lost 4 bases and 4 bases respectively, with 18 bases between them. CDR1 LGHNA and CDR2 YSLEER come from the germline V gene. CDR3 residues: CASSREPGMDADTQYF. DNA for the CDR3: TGCGCCAGCAGCCGGGAGCCAGGGATGGACGCAGATACGCAGTATTTT.

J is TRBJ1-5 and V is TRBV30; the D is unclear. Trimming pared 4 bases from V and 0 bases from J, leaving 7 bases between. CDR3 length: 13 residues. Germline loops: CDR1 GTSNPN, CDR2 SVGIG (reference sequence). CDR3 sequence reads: CAWTWDSNQPQHF. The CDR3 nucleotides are TGTGCCTGGACCTGGGATAGCAATCAGCCCCAGCATTTT.

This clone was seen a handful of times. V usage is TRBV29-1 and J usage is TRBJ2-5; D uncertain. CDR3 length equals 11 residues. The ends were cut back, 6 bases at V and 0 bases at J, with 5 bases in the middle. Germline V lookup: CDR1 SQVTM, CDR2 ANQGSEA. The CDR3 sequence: CSVEYQETQYF. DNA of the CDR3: TGCAGCGTAGAGTACCAAGAGACCCAGTACTTC.

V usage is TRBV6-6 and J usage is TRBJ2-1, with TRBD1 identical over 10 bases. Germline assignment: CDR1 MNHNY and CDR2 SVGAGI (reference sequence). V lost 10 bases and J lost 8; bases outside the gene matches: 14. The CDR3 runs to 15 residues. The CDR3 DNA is TGTGCCACCGGGACAGGGGCCTCTCCCATCGATGAGCAGTTCTTC. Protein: CATGTGASPIDEQFF.

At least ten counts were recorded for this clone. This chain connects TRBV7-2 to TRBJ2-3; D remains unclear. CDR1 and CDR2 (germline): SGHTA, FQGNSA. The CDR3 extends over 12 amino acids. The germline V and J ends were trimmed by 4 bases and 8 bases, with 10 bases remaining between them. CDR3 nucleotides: TGTGCCAGCAGCTCTTCCTACGCTACGCAGTATTTT. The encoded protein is CASSSSYATQYF.

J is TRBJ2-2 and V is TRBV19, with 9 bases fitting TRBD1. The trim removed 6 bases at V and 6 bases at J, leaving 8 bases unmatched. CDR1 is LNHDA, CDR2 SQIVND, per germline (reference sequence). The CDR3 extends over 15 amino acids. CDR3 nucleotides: TGTGCCAGTAGGCTTCCCGGGACAGGGCCCGGGGAGCTGTTTTTT. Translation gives CASRLPGTGPGELFF.

The CDR3 DNA is TGCAGCGTTGATCGCGGGGGCCAAGATACGCAGTATTTT. Protein product: CSVDRGGQDTQYF. The rearrangement links TRBV29-1 to TRBJ2-3, with a tentative D call TRBD2 (7 bases). V was cut by 3 bases and J by 5 bases, with 12 bases left in between. This CDR3 is 13 amino acids long. Germline V gene sequence: CDR1 SQVTM, CDR2 ANQGSEA.

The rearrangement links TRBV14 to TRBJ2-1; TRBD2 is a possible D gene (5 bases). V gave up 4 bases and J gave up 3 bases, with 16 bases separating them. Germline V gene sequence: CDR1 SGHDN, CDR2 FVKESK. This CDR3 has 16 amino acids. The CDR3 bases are TGTGCCAGCAGCCCTCAGCGGTGGTGGGACTACAATGAGCAGTTCTTC. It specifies CASSPQRWWDYNEQFF.

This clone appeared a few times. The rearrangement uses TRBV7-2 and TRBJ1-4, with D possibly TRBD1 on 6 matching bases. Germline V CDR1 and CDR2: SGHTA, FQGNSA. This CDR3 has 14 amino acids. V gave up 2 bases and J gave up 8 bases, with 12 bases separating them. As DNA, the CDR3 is TGTGCCAGCAGCTTAACTCGGGGGCGGGAAAAACTGTTTTTT. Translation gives CASSLTRGREKLFF.

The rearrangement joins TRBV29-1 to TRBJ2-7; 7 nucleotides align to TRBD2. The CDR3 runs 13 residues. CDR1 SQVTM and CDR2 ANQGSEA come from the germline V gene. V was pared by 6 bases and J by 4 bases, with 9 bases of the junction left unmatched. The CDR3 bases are TGCAGCGTGGTTGGGAGGGGACTTTACGAGCAGTACTTC. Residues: CSVVGRGLYEQYF.

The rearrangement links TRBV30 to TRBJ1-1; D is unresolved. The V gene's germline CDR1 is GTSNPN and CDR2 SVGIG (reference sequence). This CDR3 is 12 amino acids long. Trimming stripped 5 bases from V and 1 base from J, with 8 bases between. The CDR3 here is CAWGERNTEAFF. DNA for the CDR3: TGTGCCTGGGGGGAAAGGAACACTGAAGCTTTCTTT.

CDR3 coding DNA: TGTGCCAGCAGCAGACAGGGAGGGACTGAAGCTTTCTTT. The encoded protein is CASSRQGGTEAFF. This sequence joins TRBV7-2 and TRBJ1-1; 7 bases match TRBD1. The CDR3 is 13 residues long. Germline V gene sequence: CDR1 SGHTA, CDR2 FQGNSA. The V gene end was trimmed by 5 bases and the J gene end by 5 bases; junction bases not matched to a gene: 5. Drawing the rest from reference TRBV7-2 and TRBJ1-1, the complete variable domain is GAGVSQSPSNKVTEKGKDVELRCDPISGHTALYWYRQSLGQGLEFLIYFQGNSAPDKSGLPSDRFSAERTGGSVSTLTIQRTQQEDSAVYLCASSRQGGTEAFFGQGTRLTVV.

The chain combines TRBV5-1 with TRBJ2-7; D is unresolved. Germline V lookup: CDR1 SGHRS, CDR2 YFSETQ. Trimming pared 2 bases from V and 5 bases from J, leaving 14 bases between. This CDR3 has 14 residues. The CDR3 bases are TGCGCCAGCAGCTTCCGGATCCCGGCAGACGAGCAGTACTTC. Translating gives CASSFRIPADEQYF.

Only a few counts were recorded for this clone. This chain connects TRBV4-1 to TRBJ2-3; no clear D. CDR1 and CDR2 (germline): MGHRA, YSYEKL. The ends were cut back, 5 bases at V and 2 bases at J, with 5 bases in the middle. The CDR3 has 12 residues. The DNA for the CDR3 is TGCGCCAGCAGCGCCCACACAGATACGCAGTATTTT. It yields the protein CASSAHTDTQYF.

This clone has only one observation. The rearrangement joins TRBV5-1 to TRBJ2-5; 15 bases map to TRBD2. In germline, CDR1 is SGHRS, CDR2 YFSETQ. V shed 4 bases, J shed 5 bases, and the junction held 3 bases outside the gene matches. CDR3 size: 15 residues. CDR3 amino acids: CASSNGLAGGETQYF. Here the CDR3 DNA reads TGCGCCAGCAGCAACGGACTAGCGGGAGGGGAGACCCAGTACTTC.

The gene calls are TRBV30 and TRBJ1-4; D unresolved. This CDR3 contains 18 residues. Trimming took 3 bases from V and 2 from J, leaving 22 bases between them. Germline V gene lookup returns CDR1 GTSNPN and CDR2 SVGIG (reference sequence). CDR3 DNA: TGTGCCTGGAGCTCGGACCTGGGAGGTTTTGGGACTAATGAAAAACTGTTTTTT. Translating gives CAWSSDLGGFGTNEKLFF.

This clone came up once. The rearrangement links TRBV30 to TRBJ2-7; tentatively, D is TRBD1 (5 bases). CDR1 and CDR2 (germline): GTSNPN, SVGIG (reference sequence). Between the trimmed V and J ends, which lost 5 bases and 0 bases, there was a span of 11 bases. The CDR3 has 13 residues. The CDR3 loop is CAWGQGGSYEQYF. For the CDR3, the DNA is TGTGCCTGGGGGCAGGGCGGCTCCTACGAGCAGTACTTC.

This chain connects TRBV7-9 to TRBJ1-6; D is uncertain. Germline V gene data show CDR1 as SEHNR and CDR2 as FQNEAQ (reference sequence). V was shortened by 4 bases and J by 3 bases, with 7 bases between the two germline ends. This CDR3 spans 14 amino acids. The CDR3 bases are TGTGCCAGCAGCTCCGAAAACTATAATTCACCCCTCCACTTT. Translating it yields CASSSENYNSPLHF.

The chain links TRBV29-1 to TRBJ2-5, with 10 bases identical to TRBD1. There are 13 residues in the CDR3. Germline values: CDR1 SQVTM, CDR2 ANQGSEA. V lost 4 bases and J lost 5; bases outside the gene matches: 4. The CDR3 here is CSVGQGAGETQYF. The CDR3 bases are TGCAGCGTTGGACAGGGGGCAGGGGAGACCCAGTACTTC.

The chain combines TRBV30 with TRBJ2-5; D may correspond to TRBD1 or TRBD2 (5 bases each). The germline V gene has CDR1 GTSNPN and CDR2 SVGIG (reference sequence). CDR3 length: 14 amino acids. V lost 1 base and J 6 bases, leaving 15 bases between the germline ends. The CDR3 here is CAWSARDREQTQYF. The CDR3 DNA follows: TGTGCCTGGAGTGCCCGGGACCGAGAGCAGACCCAGTACTTC.

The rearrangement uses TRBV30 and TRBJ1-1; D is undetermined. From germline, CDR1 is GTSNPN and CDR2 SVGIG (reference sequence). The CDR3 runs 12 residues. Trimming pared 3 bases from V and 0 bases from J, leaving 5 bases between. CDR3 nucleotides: TGTGCCTGGAGCCCCTTGAACACTGAAGCTTTCTTT. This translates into CAWSPLNTEAFF.

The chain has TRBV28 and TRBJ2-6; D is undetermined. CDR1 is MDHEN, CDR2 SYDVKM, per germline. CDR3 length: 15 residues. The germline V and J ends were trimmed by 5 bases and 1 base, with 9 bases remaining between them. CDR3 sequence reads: CASSPARSGANVLTF. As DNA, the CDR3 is TGTGCCAGCAGTCCTGCCCGGTCTGGGGCCAACGTCCTGACTTTC. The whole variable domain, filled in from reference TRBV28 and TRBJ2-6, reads DVKVTQSSRYLVKRTGEKVFLECVQDMDHENMFWYRQDPGLGLRLIYFSYDVKMKEKGDIPEGYSVSREKKERFSLILESASTNQTSMYLCASSPARSGANVLTFGAGSRLTVL.

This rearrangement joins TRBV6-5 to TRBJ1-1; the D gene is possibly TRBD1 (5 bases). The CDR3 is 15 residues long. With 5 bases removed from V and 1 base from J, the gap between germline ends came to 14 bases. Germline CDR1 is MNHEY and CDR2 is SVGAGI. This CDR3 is CASSRSGTGNTEAFF. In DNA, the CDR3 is TGTGCCAGCAGTCGCTCCGGGACGGGGAACACTGAAGCTTTCTTT.

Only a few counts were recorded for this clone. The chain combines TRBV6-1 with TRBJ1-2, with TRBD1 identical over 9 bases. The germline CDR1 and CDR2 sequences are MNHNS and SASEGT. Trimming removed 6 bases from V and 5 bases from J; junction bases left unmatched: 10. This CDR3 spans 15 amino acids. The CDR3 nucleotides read TGTGCCAGCAGGGACACCGGACAGGGGATATATGGCTACACCTTC. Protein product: CASRDTGQGIYGYTF.

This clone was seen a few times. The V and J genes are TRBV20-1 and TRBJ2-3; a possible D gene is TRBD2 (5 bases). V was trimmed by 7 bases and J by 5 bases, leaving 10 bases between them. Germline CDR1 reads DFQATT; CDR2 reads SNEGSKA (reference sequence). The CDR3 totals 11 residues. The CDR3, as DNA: TGCAGTGGGGCGGGCGGAGATACGCAGTATTTT. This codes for CSGAGGDTQYF.

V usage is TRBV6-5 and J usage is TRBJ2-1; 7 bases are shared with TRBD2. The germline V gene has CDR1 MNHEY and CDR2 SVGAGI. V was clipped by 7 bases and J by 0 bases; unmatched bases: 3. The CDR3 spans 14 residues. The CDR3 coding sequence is TGTGCCAGCACGGGAGGAAACTCCTACAATGAGCAGTTCTTC. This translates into CASTGGNSYNEQFF.

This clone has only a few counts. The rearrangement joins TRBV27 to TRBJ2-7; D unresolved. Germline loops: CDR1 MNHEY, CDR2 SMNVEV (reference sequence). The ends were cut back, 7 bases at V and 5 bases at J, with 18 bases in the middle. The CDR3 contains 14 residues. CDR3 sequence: CASKPTGPPNEQYF. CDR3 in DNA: TGTGCCAGCAAACCGACCGGACCGCCTAACGAGCAGTACTTC.

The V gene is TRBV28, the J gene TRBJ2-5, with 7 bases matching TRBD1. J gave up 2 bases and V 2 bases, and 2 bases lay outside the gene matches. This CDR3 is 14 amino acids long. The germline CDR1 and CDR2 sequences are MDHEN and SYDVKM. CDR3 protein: CASSLPRGQETQYF. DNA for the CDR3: TGTGCCAGCAGTTTACCCAGGGGGCAAGAGACCCAGTACTTC. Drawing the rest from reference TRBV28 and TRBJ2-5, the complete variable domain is DVKVTQSSRYLVKRTGEKVFLECVQDMDHENMFWYRQDPGLGLRLIYFSYDVKMKEKGDIPEGYSVSREKKERFSLILESASTNQTSMYLCASSLPRGQETQYFGPGTRLLVL.

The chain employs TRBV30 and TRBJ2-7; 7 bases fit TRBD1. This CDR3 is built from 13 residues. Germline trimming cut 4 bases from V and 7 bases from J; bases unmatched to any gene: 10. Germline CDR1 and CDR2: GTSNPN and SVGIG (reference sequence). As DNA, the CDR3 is TGTGCCTGGACTCGACAGGGCCTCGATGAGCAGTACTTC. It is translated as CAWTRQGLDEQYF.

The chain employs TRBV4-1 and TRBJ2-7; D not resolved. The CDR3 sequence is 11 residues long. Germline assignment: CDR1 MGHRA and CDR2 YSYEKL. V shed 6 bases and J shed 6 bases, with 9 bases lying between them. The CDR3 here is CASRTGPEQYF. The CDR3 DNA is TGCGCCAGCAGGACGGGCCCCGAGCAGTACTTC.